Sequencing of this T cell receptor (beta chain) was carried out in a study of blood T cell repertoires in COVID-19. Turning to the study itself: Specimens from acute and convalescent COVID-19 originated in the United States, Italy and Spain.

Clones were read by immunoSEQ multiplex PCR, and TCRdb kept only the in-frame ones, dropping some. The sample lists approximately 240,000 clones; around four fifths were seen once. V lost 5 bases and J lost 7, with 8 bases in between. CDR3 length equals 11 residues. The chain combines TRBV12-3 or TRBV12-4 with TRBJ1-2; D ambiguous. This clonotype was obtained from a woman aged 40 to 50 with active or convalescent COVID-19. The specimen was peripheral blood. CDR3 residues: CASSTNRGYTF. The CDR3 DNA sequence: TGTGCCAGCAGTACAAATCGTGGCTACACCTTC.